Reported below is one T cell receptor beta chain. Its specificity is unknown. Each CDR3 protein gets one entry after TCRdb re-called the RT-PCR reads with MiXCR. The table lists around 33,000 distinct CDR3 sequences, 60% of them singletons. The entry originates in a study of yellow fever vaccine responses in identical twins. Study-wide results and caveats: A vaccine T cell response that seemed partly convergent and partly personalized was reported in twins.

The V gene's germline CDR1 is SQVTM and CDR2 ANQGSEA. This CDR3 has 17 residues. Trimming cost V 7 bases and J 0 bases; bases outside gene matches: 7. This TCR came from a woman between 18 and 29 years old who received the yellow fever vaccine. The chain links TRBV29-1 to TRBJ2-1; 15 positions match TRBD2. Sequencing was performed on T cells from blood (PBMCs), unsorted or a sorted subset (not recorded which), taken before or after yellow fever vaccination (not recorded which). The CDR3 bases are TGCAGCGCTGTAGGACTAGCGGGAGGGAGCTCCTACAATGAGCAGTTCTTC. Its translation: CSAVGLAGGSSYNEQFF.